This T cell receptor beta chain was documented in a study of T cell responses to AZD1222 COVID-19 vaccine. The study, taken as a whole, reports: The study found Spike-specific TCR breadth and depth rose after two AZD1222 doses. Clonal diversity was possibly underestimated, and white British individuals and females predominated among donors.

The protocol was immunoSEQ multiplex PCR, while the TCRdb copy is restricted to in-frame clones and leaves out a portion. The sample lists some 120,000 clones; around 88% were seen once. The germline V and J ends were trimmed by 2 bases and 0 bases, with 8 bases remaining between them. In germline, CDR1 is SGHVS, CDR2 FNYEAQ. The CDR3 has 15 residues. Concerning this clone itself: The target antigen is unknown.

The V and J genes are TRBV7-6 and TRBJ1-5, with D unresolved. This receptor was taken from an adult in good health. Sample: peripheral blood, taken on day 0 of MenACWY control vaccination. The CDR3 sequence: CASSLTRDSNQPQHF. In nucleotides, the CDR3 is TGTGCCAGCAGCTTAACGCGGGATAGCAATCAGCCCCAGCATTTT.